The subject of this entry is one T cell receptor (beta chain). The entry originates in a study of T-cell memory formation after mild COVID-19. V dropped 3 bases and J dropped 3 bases, with 14 bases sitting between them. In germline, CDR1 is SEHNR, CDR2 FQNEAQ (reference sequence). CDR3 length: 15 residues. TCRdb re-called the 5' RACE reads with MiXCR, one entry per CDR3 protein. The sample lists about 160,000 distinct CDR3 sequences, 25% to 40% occurring once. The receptor's source is an adult woman who had mild COVID-19 (a few samples of this study predate the infection). Cell type and time point are not known. Sequencing input: PBMCs or a T cell subset sorted from them (not recorded which). The rearrangement links TRBV7-9 to TRBJ1-1; no firm D call. The DNA of the CDR3 is TGTGCCAGCAGCTTGGCAATTGGGCCTTACACTGAAGCTTTCTTT. Translation: CASSLAIGPYTEAFF.